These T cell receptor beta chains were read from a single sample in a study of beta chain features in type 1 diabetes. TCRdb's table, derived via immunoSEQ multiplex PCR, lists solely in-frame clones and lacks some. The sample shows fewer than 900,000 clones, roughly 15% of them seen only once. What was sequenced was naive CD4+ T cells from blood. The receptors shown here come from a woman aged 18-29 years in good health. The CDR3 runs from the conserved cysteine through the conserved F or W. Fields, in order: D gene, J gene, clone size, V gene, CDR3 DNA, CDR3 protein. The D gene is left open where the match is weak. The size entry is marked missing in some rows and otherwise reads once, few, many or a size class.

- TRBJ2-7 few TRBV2 TGTGCCACAGGGGCCACACGATACTCCTACGAGCAGTACTTC CATGATRYSYEQYF
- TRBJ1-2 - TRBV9 TGTGCCAGCAGCGTATTCGGGACGAGTTCTCACGGCTACACCTTC CASSVFGTSSHGYTF
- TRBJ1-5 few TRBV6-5 TGTGCCAGCAGTTGGAGGAGCAATCAGCCCCAGCATTTT CASSWRSNQPQHF
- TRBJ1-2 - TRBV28 TGTGCCAGCAGTTTTCCCGCGACGGGTAACTATGGCTACACCTTC CASSFPATGNYGYTF
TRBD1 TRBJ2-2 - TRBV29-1 TGCAGCGCCTCGGACAGGGGGGACACCGGGGAGCTGTTTTTT CSASDRGDTGELFF
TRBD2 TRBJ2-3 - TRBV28 TGTGCCAGCAGTTGGAGCGGGACGGGGGATACGCAGTATTTT CASSWSGTGDTQYF
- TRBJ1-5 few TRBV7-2 TGTGCCAGCGCACGCGCCGCGGCAGATAGCAATCAGCCCCAGCATTTT CASARAAADSNQPQHF
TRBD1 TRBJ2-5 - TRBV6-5 TGTGCCAACGAACCAGGGGGCAGGGAGAGGTACTTC CANEPGGRERYF
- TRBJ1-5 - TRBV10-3 TGTGCCATCAGTGAACCGGGCCAGCCCCAGCATTTT CAISEPGQPQHF
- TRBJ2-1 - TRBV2 TGTGCCAGCAATCGGGGGCGGGAGTTGGGCAATGAGCAGTTCTTC CASNRGRELGNEQFF
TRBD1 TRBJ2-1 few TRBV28 TGTGCCAGCACCGGACCCCCAGGACAGGGTAGGAATGAGCAGTTCTTC CASTGPPGQGRNEQFF
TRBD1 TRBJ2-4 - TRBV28 TGTGCCAGCAGTTCGACAGCCGCGGGACAGGGCCAAAACATTCAGTACTTC CASSSTAAGQGQNIQYF
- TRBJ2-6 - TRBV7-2 TGTGCCAGCAGAAGGAGGGGGAGGGCCCTTGCTGGGGCCAACGTCCTGACTTTC CASRRRGRALAGANVLTF
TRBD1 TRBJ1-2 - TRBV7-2 TGTGCCAGCAGCTCAAGGACAGGGGGCTTTGTTAACTATGGCTACACCTTC CASSSRTGGFVNYGYTF
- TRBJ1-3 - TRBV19 TGTGCCAGTAGTAACGCGCCAGATTGGAACACCATATATTTT CASSNAPDWNTIYF
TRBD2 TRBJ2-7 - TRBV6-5 TGTGCCAGCAGTTACTCTCCTAGCGGGAGCTCCTACGAGCAGTACTTC CASSYSPSGSSYEQYF
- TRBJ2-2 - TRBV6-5 TGTGCCAGCAGTTCGACTCCCCCGGGAGTGGCCGGGGAGCTGTTTTTT CASSSTPPGVAGELFF
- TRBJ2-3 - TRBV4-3 TGCGCCAGCAGCCAAGATTTCGGATCAGGTGGCGATACGCAGTATTTT CASSQDFGSGGDTQYF
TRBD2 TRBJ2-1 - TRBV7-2 TGTGCCAGCAGCGCGACTAGCGGCTACAATGAGCAGTTCTTC CASSATSGYNEQFF
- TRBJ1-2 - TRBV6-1 TGTGCCAGCACCCTACCCACAGTGACTAACTATGGCTACACCTTC CASTLPTVTNYGYTF
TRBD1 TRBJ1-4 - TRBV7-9 TGTGCCAGCAGCTTCCAGGGGGCAGCTGAAAAACTGTTTTTT CASSFQGAAEKLFF
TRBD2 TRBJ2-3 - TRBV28 TGTGCCAGCAGTTCTCTAGCGGGAGGGCGAGATACGCAGTATTTT CASSSLAGGRDTQYF
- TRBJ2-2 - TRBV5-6 TGTGCCAGCAGCTTGGTGGGGGCTCGGGCCGGGGAGCTGTTTTTT CASSLVGARAGELFF
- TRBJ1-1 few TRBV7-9 TGTGCCAGCAGCTTAGACAGAATTGGGAGGGACACTGAAGCTTTCTTT CASSLDRIGRDTEAFF
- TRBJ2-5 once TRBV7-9 TGTGCCAGCAGCTTGGGCTCACCGTCAGAGACCCAGTACTTC CASSLGSPSETQYF
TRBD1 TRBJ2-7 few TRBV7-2 TGTGCCAGCAGCCCCCGACAGGGGAGTAGCTACGAGCAGTACTTC CASSPRQGSSYEQYF
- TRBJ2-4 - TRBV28 TGTGCCAGCAGTTTACCCCGGTGGGGGGCGGCCAAAAACATTCAGTACTTC CASSLPRWGAAKNIQYF
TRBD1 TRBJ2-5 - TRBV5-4 TGTGCCAGCAGCATGAGACAGGGTGAGGAGACCCAGTACTTC CASSMRQGEETQYF
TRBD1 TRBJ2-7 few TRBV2 TGTGCCAGCAGCGAGGTAGACAGGGCCCCCTACGAGCAGTACTTC CASSEVDRAPYEQYF
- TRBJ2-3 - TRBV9 TGTGCCAGCAGCGTAGCTGCGGACCCGCCGAGGTATTTT CASSVAADPPRYF